Presented here are 28 T cell receptor beta chains from one specimen sequenced in a study of T cell responses to AZD1222 COVID-19 vaccine. Libraries were prepared by immunoSEQ multiplex PCR; TCRdb keeps only in-frame clonotypes and omits some of them. The sample records fewer than 120,000 clones, over 85% being singletons. Sequences were derived from peripheral blood, sampled 28 days after the second AZD1222 dose. These receptors were obtained from an adult who received the AZD1222 COVID-19 vaccine.

The V and J genes are TRBV6-5 and TRBJ1-2; D remains unclear. Germline V gives CDR1 MNHEY, CDR2 SVGAGI. The V and J ends lost 6 bases and 4 bases respectively, with 15 bases between them. This CDR3 has 14 amino acids. The CDR3 DNA reads as TGTGCCAGCAGCCCCCCCGCCGGAAGCTATGGCTACACCTTC. It encodes CASSPPAGSYGYTF.

The chain carries TRBV18 and TRBJ1-2; TRBD1 is a possible D gene (5 bases). V lost 0 bases and J 2 bases, leaving 16 bases between the germline ends. The CDR3 contains 17 residues. Germline values: CDR1 KGHSH, CDR2 LQKENI. CDR3 sequence (DNA): TGTGCCAGCTCACCACCGAACGGTTGGGGCCCGAACTATGGCTACACCTTC. This translates into CASSPPNGWGPNYGYTF.

This clone was picked up a small number of times. The V and J genes are TRBV2 and TRBJ1-5, with D possibly being TRBD1 (6 bases). Trimming removed 5 bases at V and 7 bases at J, with 15 bases between. Germline V gene data show CDR1 as SNHLY and CDR2 as FYNNEI. This CDR3 comprises 14 residues. The CDR3 nucleotides are TGTGCCAGCAGTCCTACAGGGAGGCGGCAGCCCCAGCATTTT. It translates to CASSPTGRRQPQHF.

The chain joins TRBV5-4 to TRBJ1-3; D not resolved. CDR3 size: 14 residues. Germline-derived CDR1 and CDR2 are SGHNT and YYREEE (reference sequence). Trimming took 0 bases from V and 1 from J, leaving 5 bases between them. The CDR3 region is CASSLERSGNTIYF. The CDR3 bases are TGTGCCAGCAGCTTGGAGAGGTCTGGAAACACCATATATTTT.

This clone has just a few counts. This rearrangement joins TRBV4-1 to TRBJ2-7, with D uncertain. The CDR3 extends over 16 amino acids. V was cut by 1 base and J by 3 bases, with 16 bases left in between. Germline V lookup: CDR1 MGHRA, CDR2 YSYEKL. The DNA of the CDR3 is TGCGCCAGCAGCCAAGCGCCAGGAAGAACGGTCTACGAGCAGTACTTC. Its translation is CASSQAPGRTVYEQYF.

This clone has just a few counts. This rearrangement joins TRBV6-5 to TRBJ2-4; 8 bases are shared with TRBD1. J lost 8 bases, V lost 6 bases, and 12 bases had no gene match. In germline, CDR1 is MNHEY, CDR2 SVGAGI. The CDR3 extends over 15 amino acids. The CDR3 DNA sequence: TGTGCCAGCAGGCTCCCTAGGACAGGGAAGGACATTCAGTACTTC. Translating it yields CASRLPRTGKDIQYF.

This chain uses TRBV9 with TRBJ2-3; 7 nucleotides line up with TRBD1. The CDR3 spans 16 residues. Germline V gives CDR1 SGDLS, CDR2 YYNGEE. Germline trimming cut 0 bases from V and 2 bases from J; bases unmatched to any gene: 6. The CDR3, as DNA: TGTGCCAGCAGCGTAGCTTTACAGGGGCACACAGATACGCAGTATTTT. Translation gives CASSVALQGHTDTQYF.

The chain combines TRBV2 with TRBJ2-3; D is unclear. The ends were cut back, 0 bases at V and 4 bases at J, with 8 bases in the middle. Germline values: CDR1 SNHLY, CDR2 FYNNEI. The CDR3 spans 14 residues. CDR3 in amino acids: CASSEAWSADTQYF. The CDR3 DNA sequence: TGTGCCAGCAGTGAAGCCTGGAGTGCAGATACGCAGTATTTT.

The chain joins TRBV5-1 to TRBJ1-2, with 8 positions matching TRBD1. The germline V gene encodes CDR1 SGHRS and CDR2 YFSETQ. With 3 bases clipped from V and 0 bases from J, the junction kept 4 bases outside the gene matches. The CDR3 totals 15 residues. The CDR3 region has the DNA TGCGCCAGCAGCTCCGGACAGGGCCCTAACTATGGCTACACCTTC. As protein: CASSSGQGPNYGYTF.

V and J are TRBV12-3 or TRBV12-4 and TRBJ1-5; no firm D call. Trimming left V 6 bases short and J 5 bases short, with 11 bases between. The CDR3 runs to 13 residues. The CDR3 DNA reads as TGTGCCAGCAGCCCTTCACTCGATCAGCCCCAGCATTTT. Its protein product is CASSPSLDQPQHF.

The CDR3 reads CASRPRIAGSYNEQFF. CDR3 coding DNA: TGCGCCAGCAGACCACGGATAGCGGGTTCCTACAATGAGCAGTTCTTC. This rearrangement joins TRBV4-1 to TRBJ2-1, with 7 bases matching TRBD2. Germline V CDR1 and CDR2: MGHRA, YSYEKL. The CDR3 runs 16 residues. The trim removed 6 bases at V and 1 base at J, leaving 9 bases unmatched.

This sequence joins TRBV10-3 and TRBJ2-7, with 7 nucleotides matching TRBD1. Germline V CDR1 and CDR2: ENHRY, SYGVKD. The CDR3 is 13 amino acids. V trimming: 2 bases; J trimming: 6 bases; junction bases outside the gene matches: 4. DNA for the CDR3: TGTGCCATCAGTGAGGAGGGGGCAGGCGAGCAGTACTTC. Protein: CAISEEGAGEQYF.

The gene calls are TRBV5-4 and TRBJ1-4, with 11 bases identical to TRBD1. This CDR3 region has 16 residues. The V gene's germline CDR1 is SGHNT and CDR2 YYREEE (reference sequence). V was clipped by 4 bases and J by 7 bases; unmatched bases: 9. The chain's CDR3 is CASSIQTGTGGEKLFF. CDR3 coding DNA: TGTGCCAGCAGCATACAAACCGGGACAGGGGGTGAAAAACTGTTTTTT.

The gene calls are TRBV6-5 and TRBJ2-2, with TRBD2 matching over 7 bases. V shed 4 bases, J shed 0 bases, and the junction held 2 bases outside the gene matches. This CDR3 is 15 amino acids long. CDR1 is MNHEY, CDR2 SVGAGI, per germline. CDR3 protein: CASSWGGTNTGELFF. The CDR3 nucleotides read TGTGCCAGCAGTTGGGGGGGGACGAACACCGGGGAGCTGTTTTTT.

This rearrangement joins TRBV11-2 to TRBJ1-5, with D tentatively TRBD1 (5 bases). CDR1 is SGHAT and CDR2 is FQNNGV in the germline V gene. V was pared by 2 bases and J by 5 bases, with 10 bases between. The CDR3 is made up of 14 amino acids. The CDR3 here is CASSLPGPYQPQHF. As DNA, the CDR3 is TGTGCCAGCAGCTTACCGGGACCCTATCAGCCCCAGCATTTT. The full variable domain, completed using reference TRBV11-2 and TRBJ1-5, is EAGVAQSPRYKIIEKRQSVAFWCNPISGHATLYWYQQILGQGPKLLIQFQNNGVVDDSQLPKDRFSAERLKGVDSTLKIQPAKLEDSAVYLCASSLPGPYQPQHFGDGTRLSIL.

There are a few counts of this clone. This rearrangement joins TRBV5-1 to TRBJ1-4; D gene ambiguous. CDR3 length: 15 residues. Trimming took 0 bases from V and 0 from J, leaving 6 bases between them. Looked up from germline, CDR1 is SGHRS and CDR2 is YFSETQ. As DNA, the CDR3 is TGCGCCAGCAGCTTGGAGGGATCAACTAATGAAAAACTGTTTTTT. It yields the protein CASSLEGSTNEKLFF.

The chain's CDR3 is CASSFPISATNEKLFF. The CDR3, as DNA: TGTGCCAGCAGTTTTCCGATAAGTGCAACTAATGAAAAACTGTTTTTT. V gene TRBV28 combines with J gene TRBJ1-4; D gene ambiguous. The CDR3 runs to 16 residues. CDR1 and CDR2 from the germline V gene are MDHEN and SYDVKM. The V end was cut by 3 bases, the J end by 0 bases, with 11 bases between.

This clone was observed once. The DNA of the CDR3 is TGCGCCAGCAGCCGCCCTGGACCTACCTACGAGCAGTACTTC. Translation: CASSRPGPTYEQYF. The V and J genes are TRBV4-1 and TRBJ2-7, with D uncertain. The V end lost 4 bases, the J end lost 2 bases, and 12 bases lay between the germline ends. Germline CDR1 MGHRA, CDR2 YSYEKL. The CDR3 has 14 residues.

This clone has just one count. CDR3 in DNA: TGTGCCAGCAGTGAGGATACAGGGAGGACTGAAGCTTTCTTT. Translated: CASSEDTGRTEAFF. This chain joins TRBV6-4 and TRBJ1-1; a weak D match, TRBD1 (6 bases). The germline V and J ends were trimmed by 3 bases and 5 bases, with 13 bases remaining between them. This CDR3 comprises 14 residues. Germline V CDR1 and CDR2: MRHNA, SNTAGT.

V is TRBV11-1 and J is TRBJ2-1, with a weak D call TRBD2 (6 bases). This CDR3 contains 14 residues. Germline assignment: CDR1 SGHAT and CDR2 FQDESV (reference sequence). The V end was cut by 5 bases, the J end by 3 bases, with 11 bases between. CDR3 amino acids: CASSKGLLYNEQFF. The CDR3 nucleotides read TGTGCCAGCAGCAAGGGACTCCTCTACAATGAGCAGTTCTTC.

Written as DNA, the CDR3 is TGTGCCAGCAGTGCACCAGGGGGCGCTTACAATTCACCCCTCCACTTT. This sequence encodes CASSAPGGAYNSPLHF. The chain employs TRBV27 and TRBJ1-6, with 8 bases aligning to TRBD1. V lost 5 bases, J lost 7 bases, and 10 bases stayed unmatched. Per germline, CDR1 MNHEY and CDR2 SMNVEV (reference sequence). This CDR3 has 16 residues.

This chain uses TRBV6-6 with TRBJ1-2; D not certain. The length of the CDR3 is 15 residues. V was trimmed by 6 bases and J by 6 bases, leaving 20 bases between them. The germline gives CDR1 MNHNY, CDR2 SVGAGI (reference sequence). CDR3 nucleotides: TGTGCCAGCAGCTTCAGCGTAGAGGTGTACGATGGCTACACCTTC. This codes for CASSFSVEVYDGYTF.

This chain uses TRBV27 with TRBJ2-7; 12 bases agree with TRBD2. Trimming at V came to 6 bases and at J to 1 base, leaving 7 bases not matched to a gene. CDR1 and CDR2 (germline): MNHEY, SMNVEV (reference sequence). The CDR3 runs 16 residues. This chain's CDR3 is CASRDGTSGPSYEQYF. Written as DNA, the CDR3 is TGTGCCAGCAGGGACGGGACTAGCGGGCCTTCCTACGAGCAGTACTTC.

The chain combines TRBV27 with TRBJ2-1; no definite D call. This CDR3 spans 15 amino acids. The germline V gene encodes CDR1 MNHEY and CDR2 SMNVEV (reference sequence). V was pared by 2 bases and J by 7 bases, with 15 bases between. The CDR3 is CASSLASTEGNEQFF. For the CDR3, the DNA is TGTGCCAGCAGTTTAGCCAGTACGGAAGGGAATGAGCAGTTCTTC.

V usage is TRBV11-2 and J usage is TRBJ1-1; D call uncertain. Between the trimmed V and J ends, which lost 1 base and 0 bases, there was a span of 18 bases. CDR1 SGHAT and CDR2 FQNNGV come from the germline V gene. The CDR3 runs 18 residues. The CDR3, as DNA: TGTGCCAGCAGCTTAGCCCGGAGTGGCCCCATACTGAACACTGAAGCTTTCTTT. This encodes CASSLARSGPILNTEAFF.

The chain combines TRBV12-3 or TRBV12-4 with TRBJ1-1, with D hard to call. The CDR3 is made up of 13 amino acids. Trimming cost V 6 bases and J 3 bases, with 11 bases left between them. CDR3 in DNA: TGTGCCAGCAGCCTCTCGCGGCACACTGAAGCTTTCTTT. Translated: CASSLSRHTEAFF.

This clone was observed a few times. Sequence at one end of the junction differs from germline and may be a read error. V and J are TRBV7-7 and TRBJ1-1, with D maybe TRBD1 (5 bases). This CDR3 is built from 14 residues. Germline CDR1 reads SSHAT; CDR2 reads FNYEAQ (reference sequence). CDR3 in DNA: TGTGCTAGCAGCCCGACAGCCGTGAACACTGAAGCTTTCTTT. Its translation: CASSPTAVNTEAFF.

The chain recombines TRBV5-4 with TRBJ2-3; weak D call: TRBD1 (5 bases). From germline, CDR1 is SGHNT and CDR2 YYREEE (reference sequence). The CDR3 is 17 residues long. The V gene lost 0 bases and the J gene lost 2 bases, with 16 bases spanning the gap. The CDR3 reads CASSLEPGFDITDTQYF. The CDR3 DNA reads as TGTGCCAGCAGCTTGGAGCCAGGGTTCGACATCACAGATACGCAGTATTTT.